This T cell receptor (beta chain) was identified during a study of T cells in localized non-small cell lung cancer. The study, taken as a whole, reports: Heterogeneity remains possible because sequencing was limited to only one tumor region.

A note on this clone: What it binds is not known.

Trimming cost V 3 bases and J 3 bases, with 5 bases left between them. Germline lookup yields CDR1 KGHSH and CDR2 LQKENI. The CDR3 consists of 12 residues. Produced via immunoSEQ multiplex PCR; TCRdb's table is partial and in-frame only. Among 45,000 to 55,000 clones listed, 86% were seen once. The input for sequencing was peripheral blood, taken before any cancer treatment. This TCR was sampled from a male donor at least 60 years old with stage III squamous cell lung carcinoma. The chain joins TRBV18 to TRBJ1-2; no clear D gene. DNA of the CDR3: TGTGCCAGCTCACCGGCAGACTATGGCTACACCTTC. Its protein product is CASSPADYGYTF.